These T cell receptor beta chains were read from a single sample in a study of cytomegalovirus exposure and HLA in healthy donors. Libraries were prepared by immunoSEQ multiplex PCR; TCRdb keeps only in-frame clonotypes and omits some of them. This table holds 200,000 or so clones. Sequenced material: PBMCs. The receptor set was obtained from a boy aged 5-17 years in good health and CMV-seronegative. Both conserved end residues are part of each CDR3. The D gene is left open where the match is weak.

>TRBV4-2|TRBJ2-3|TRBD2
TGTGCCAGCAGCCAAAGTGTTAGCGGGGGATATGGAGATACGCAGTATTTT
CASSQSVSGGYGDTQYF
>TRBV6-1|TRBJ2-7|.
TGTGCCAGCATTCGGGACAACTACGAGCAGTACTTC
CASIRDNYEQYF
>TRBV30|TRBJ1-3|TRBD1
TGTGCCTGGAGTAGGGACAGGTTGGGAGGTGGAAACACCATATATTTT
CAWSRDRLGGGNTIYF
>TRBV15|TRBJ1-4|.
TGTGCCACCAGCAGAGATCTAGGGGCGGGGAATGAAAAACTGTTTTTT
CATSRDLGAGNEKLFF
>TRBV30|TRBJ1-2|.
TGTGCCTGGAGTCTAGCGGGGTATGGCTACACCTTC
CAWSLAGYGYTF
>TRBV5-1|TRBJ1-6|.
TGCGCCAGCAGCCTCGAGCTCTGGGGCCAGGGTTCACCCCTCCACTTT
CASSLELWGQGSPLHF
>TRBV29-1|TRBJ2-2|.
TGCAGCGTTGAAGACACAGCGAACACCGGGGAGCTGTTTTTT
CSVEDTANTGELFF
>TRBV15|TRBJ2-3|TRBD1
TGTGCCACCAGCATCCTCAGGGGGAACACAGATACGCAGTATTTT
CATSILRGNTDTQYF
>TRBV5-8|TRBJ1-5|TRBD1
TGTGCCAGCAGCGACCGACAGGGTTATCAGCCCCAGCATTTT
CASSDRQGYQPQHF
>TRBV5-4|TRBJ2-7|.
TGTGCCAGCAGCTCCTTAACTCCACGGAGGTCCGAGCAGTACTTC
CASSSLTPRRSEQYF
>TRBV11-2|TRBJ2-5|.
TGTGCCAGCAGCTTGGGCCTCCAAGAGACCCAGTACTTC
CASSLGLQETQYF
>TRBV6-5|TRBJ2-1|TRBD2
TGTGCCAGCGGAAGGACCATTAGCGGGGGTAATGAGCAGTTCTTC
CASGRTISGGNEQFF
>TRBV7-8|TRBJ1-4|.
TGTGCCAGCAGACCCCGCGGGTCAACTAATGAAAAACTGTTTTTT
CASRPRGSTNEKLFF
>TRBV5-4|TRBJ2-7|.
TGTGCCAGCAGCTTGGACGGAGCAGCCGAACCCTACGAGCAGTACTTC
CASSLDGAAEPYEQYF
>TRBV28|TRBJ2-7|TRBD1
TGTGCCAGCAGTTTATCGGCAGGGGGTCAGCGCGAGCAGTACTTC
CASSLSAGGQREQYF
>TRBV5-8|TRBJ2-3|.
TGTGCCAGCAGCTTGGGGAACGGTGACATCAGCACCGATACGCAGTATTTT
CASSLGNGDISTDTQYF
>TRBV6-6|TRBJ2-1|TRBD2
TGTGCCAGCAGTTACGGGACTAGCGGGGGTGAGCAGTTCTTC
CASSYGTSGGEQFF
>TRBV15|TRBJ2-2|.
TGTGCCACCAGCAGCAGAGGGTCCTCCGCGAACACCGGGGAGCTGTTTTTT
CATSSRGSSANTGELFF
>TRBV11-2|TRBJ1-1|.
TGTGCCAGCAGCCAAGGGACGGGCGGGAGTGAAGCTTTCTTT
CASSQGTGGSEAFF
>TRBV4-1|TRBJ1-1|.
TGCGCCAGCAGCCAAGGGCAGATAAACACTGAAGCTTTCTTT
CASSQGQINTEAFF
>TRBV30|TRBJ2-2|TRBD2
TGTGCCTGGAGTGTAACGGGGAGGGCCGGGGTCGGGGAGCTGTTTTTT
CAWSVTGRAGVGELFF
>TRBV4-1|TRBJ1-5|.
TGCGCCAGCAGCCGTAACCAGGAGGATCAGCCCCAGCATTTT
CASSRNQEDQPQHF
>TRBV29-1|TRBJ2-7|.
TGCAGCGTTGGCGACTACGAGCAGTACTTC
CSVGDYEQYF
>TRBV5-1|TRBJ2-2|TRBD2
TGCGCCAGCAGCAGACTAGCGGGGGATTCCACCGGGGAGCTGTTTTTT
CASSRLAGDSTGELFF
>TRBV7-9|TRBJ2-3|TRBD2
TGTGCCAGCAGCTTGGGGACTAGCTGGGATACGCAGTATTTT
CASSLGTSWDTQYF
>TRBV7-2|TRBJ1-5|.
TGTGCCAGCAGCTTAGTCGGGGGGATAAATCAGCCCCAGCATTTT
CASSLVGGINQPQHF
>TRBV27|TRBJ1-3|.
TGTGCCAGCAGGTGGCCGGAGGGAACCTCTGGAAACACCATATATTTT
CASRWPEGTSGNTIYF
>TRBV5-1|TRBJ2-6|.
TGCGCCAGCAGCCAAACAACGCTCTCTGGGGCCAACGTCCTGACTTTC
CASSQTTLSGANVLTF
>TRBV13|TRBJ2-1|TRBD2
TGTGCCAGCAGCTTTTCCGTCAGTCGGCGGGGGAGCTCCTACAATGAGCAGTTCTTC
CASSFSVSRRGSSYNEQFF
>TRBV6-1|TRBJ1-5|.
TGTGCCAGCAGGGGCGCGCGGGATCAGCCCCAGCATTTT
CASRGARDQPQHF
>TRBV12-5|TRBJ2-2|.
TGTGCTAGTGGTTTTAGGAGGACAGATCTCACCGGGGAGCTGTTTTTT
CASGFRRTDLTGELFF
>TRBV10-2|TRBJ1-1|TRBD1
TGCGCCAGCAGTGATCTATCCGGGACAGGGACTGAAGCTTTCTTT
CASSDLSGTGTEAFF
>TRBV5-1|TRBJ2-5|TRBD1
TGCGCCAGCAGCCCGGACAGGCTGAACCAAGAGACCCAGTACTTC
CASSPDRLNQETQYF
>TRBV7-2|TRBJ1-1|.
TGTGCCAGCAGCAACCAATTGGGGGCGGGGGACACTGAAGCTTTCTTT
CASSNQLGAGDTEAFF
>TRBV7-3|TRBJ1-4|.
TGTGCCAGCAGCTCAGGGGCTAATGAAAAACTGTTTTTT
CASSSGANEKLFF
>TRBV30|TRBJ2-7|TRBD1
TGTGCCTGGGCTTCGGGACAGGTCTACGAGCAGTACTTC
CAWASGQVYEQYF
>TRBV5-1|TRBJ2-7|TRBD1
TGCGCCAGCAGCGGCGGACAGGGAAGGGACGAGCAGTACTTC
CASSGGQGRDEQYF
>TRBV5-1|TRBJ2-3|TRBD1
TGCGCCAGCAGCTTAAAATTGACAGGGGGCACAGATACGCAGTATTTT
CASSLKLTGGTDTQYF
>TRBV6-5|TRBJ1-5|TRBD1
TGTGCCAGCAGTTACGGGACAGCTCCTCAGCCCCAGCATTTT
CASSYGTAPQPQHF
>TRBV5-4|TRBJ1-1|.
TGTGCCAGCAGCTCTATGGGGGGAGGCACTGAAGCTTTCTTT
CASSSMGGGTEAFF
>TRBV19|TRBJ2-3|TRBD2
TGTGCCAGTAGTAAGGGAGGACTAGCGGGGGGGAGCACAGATACGCAGTATTTT
CASSKGGLAGGSTDTQYF
>TRBV4-3|TRBJ2-7|.
TGCGCCAGCAGCCAAGATCCCGGGCCCGGGGGCGAGCAGTACTTC
CASSQDPGPGGEQYF
>TRBV10-1|TRBJ1-1|.
TGCGCCAGCAGTGAGTCGGTCAGGGAGAACACTGAAGCTTTCTTT
CASSESVRENTEAFF
>TRBV7-6|TRBJ2-7|.
TGTGCCAGCAGCTTAGAAGAGGATTTCGTCTACGAGCAGTACTTC
CASSLEEDFVYEQYF
>TRBV2|TRBJ1-2|TRBD1
TGTGCCAGCAATCTAATGCCGGGACAGCCTTATGGCTACACCTTC
CASNLMPGQPYGYTF
>TRBV27|TRBJ1-1|.
TGTGCCAGCAGTTTATACAGCCAGCCCTTTGGAGCTTTCTTT
CASSLYSQPFGAFF
>TRBV10-1|TRBJ1-1|TRBD1
TGCGCCAGCAGTGAGGGCAGGGGGCTCGGTGAAGCTTTCTTT
CASSEGRGLGEAFF
>TRBV15|TRBJ2-1|TRBD2
TGTGCCACCAGCAGATCAAGTAGCGGGGGGGCTAGTAATGAGCAGTTCTTC
CATSRSSSGGASNEQFF
>TRBV7-7|TRBJ2-7|TRBD1
TGTGCTAGCAGCCAAGCGACGGAAGGACAGGGGCCTTACGAGCAGTACTTC
CASSQATEGQGPYEQYF
>TRBV2|TRBJ2-1|TRBD2
TGTGCCAGCAGAGCGGGGAAGCAGTTCTTC
CASRAGKQFF
>TRBV9|TRBJ2-7|TRBD1
TGTGCCAGCAGCGTCGAAGGGGGCCCATACGAGCAGTACTTC
CASSVEGGPYEQYF
>TRBV4-1|TRBJ1-1|.
TGCGCCAGCAGCCAAGATCTTGCGGGGACGAACACTGAAGCTTTCTTT
CASSQDLAGTNTEAFF
>TRBV27|TRBJ2-1|TRBD2
TGTGCCAGCAGTTCTATTCCTAGCGGGGCGGAATTTTACAATGAGCAGTTCTTC
CASSSIPSGAEFYNEQFF
>TRBV5-1|TRBJ1-2|TRBD1
TGCGCCAGCAGCCAATCAACAGGGGCCCACAGCTACACCTTC
CASSQSTGAHSYTF
>TRBV6-5|TRBJ1-1|.
TGTGCCAGCAGTTACTTTCCAACAGAGGAGGGAACTGAAGCTTTCTTT
CASSYFPTEEGTEAFF
>TRBV27|TRBJ2-3|TRBD1
TGTGCCAGCAGTTCCGGGACAGGCACAGATACGCAGTATTTT
CASSSGTGTDTQYF
>TRBV5-4|TRBJ2-1|TRBD2
TGTGCCAGCACCCTCATTATAGCGGGGGCGGCCCACAATGAGCAGTTCTTC
CASTLIIAGAAHNEQFF
>TRBV4-2|TRBJ2-1|.
TGTGCCAGCAGCCAGCCCGGGCACAGGGTAGGGGACAATGAGCAGTTCTTC
CASSQPGHRVGDNEQFF
>TRBV5-4|TRBJ2-7|.
TGTGCCAGCAGCTTGGAACAGAGCTCCTACGAGCAGTACTTC
CASSLEQSSYEQYF